The clone carrying this T cell receptor (beta chain) ranks as large. Antigen unknown. V was clipped by 3 bases and J by 5 bases, with 7 bases between them. This CDR3 is 12 amino acids long. In the authors' methods: Between-group CDR3 differences, defined by clinicopathological status, yielded a distant-metastasis classifier for papillary thyroid cancer. TCRdb reanalyzed the PCR reads via MiXCR. The V and J calls reflect TCRdb's pipeline rather than the authors' work. Here the sample spans around 5,900 clones, about a third being singletons. These data originate in a study of metastatic and nonmetastatic thyroid tumors. About the study: Repertoires were compared across blood and tumor or nodule tissue from malignant and benign thyroid patients.

Study-level results: As reported, TCR beta diversity in blood and tumor was significantly higher in malignant thyroid tumors than in benign nodules.

All patients were treatment-naive before thyroid surgery. The origin of this receptor is a male donor with papillary thyroid cancer or a benign thyroid nodule (not recorded which). Some clones in this sample may be carry-over from other donors' samples. Material: adjacent normal tissue. The chain has TRBV12-3 or TRBV12-4 and TRBJ1-2; D unresolved. The CDR3 spells CASSLGPYGYTF. The CDR3 nucleotides read TGTGCCAGCAGTTTGGGCCCGTATGGCTACACCTTC.